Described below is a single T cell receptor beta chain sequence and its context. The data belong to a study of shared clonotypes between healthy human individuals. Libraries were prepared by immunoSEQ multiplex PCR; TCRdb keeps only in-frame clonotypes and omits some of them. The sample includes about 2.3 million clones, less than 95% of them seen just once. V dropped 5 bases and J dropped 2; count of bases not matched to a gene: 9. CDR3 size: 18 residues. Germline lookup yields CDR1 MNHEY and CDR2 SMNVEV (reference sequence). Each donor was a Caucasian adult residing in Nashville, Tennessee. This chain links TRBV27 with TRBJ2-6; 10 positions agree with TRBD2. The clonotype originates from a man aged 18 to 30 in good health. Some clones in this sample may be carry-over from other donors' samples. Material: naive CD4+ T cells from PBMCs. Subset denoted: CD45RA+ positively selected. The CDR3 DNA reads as TGTGCCAGCAGTCCCTTAGCGGGAGGTCTCCCTGGGGCCAACGTCCTGACTTTC. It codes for CASSPLAGGLPGANVLTF. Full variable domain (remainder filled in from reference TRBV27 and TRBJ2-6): EAQVTQNPRYLITVTGKKLTVTCSQNMNHEYMSWYRQDPGLGLRQIYYSMNVEVTDKGDVPEGYKVSRKEKRNFPLILESPSPNQTSLYFCASSPLAGGLPGANVLTFGAGSRLTVL.